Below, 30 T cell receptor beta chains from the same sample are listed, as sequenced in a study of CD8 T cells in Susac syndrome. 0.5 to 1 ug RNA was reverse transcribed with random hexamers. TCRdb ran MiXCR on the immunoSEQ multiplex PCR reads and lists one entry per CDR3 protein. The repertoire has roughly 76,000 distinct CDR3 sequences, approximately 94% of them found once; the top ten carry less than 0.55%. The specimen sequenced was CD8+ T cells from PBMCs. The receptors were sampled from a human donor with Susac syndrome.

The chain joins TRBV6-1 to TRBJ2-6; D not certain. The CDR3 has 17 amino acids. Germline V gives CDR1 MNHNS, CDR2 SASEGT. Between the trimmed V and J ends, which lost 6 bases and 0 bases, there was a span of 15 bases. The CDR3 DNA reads TGTGCCAGCAGCCCGTACGGTGGTCGCTCTGGGGCCAACGTCCTGACTTTC. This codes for CASSPYGGRSGANVLTF.

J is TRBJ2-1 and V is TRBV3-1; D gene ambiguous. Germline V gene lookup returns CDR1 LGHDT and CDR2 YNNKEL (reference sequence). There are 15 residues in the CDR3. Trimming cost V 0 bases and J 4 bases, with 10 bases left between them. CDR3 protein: CASSQDQQFYNEQFF. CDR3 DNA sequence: TGTGCCAGCAGCCAAGATCAGCAGTTTTACAATGAGCAGTTCTTC.

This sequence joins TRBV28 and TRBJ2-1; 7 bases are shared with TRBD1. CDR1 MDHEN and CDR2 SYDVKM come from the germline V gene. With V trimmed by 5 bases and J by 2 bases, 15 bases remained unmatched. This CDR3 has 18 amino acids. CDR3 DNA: TGTGCCAGCAGTACCCACCAGTATACCGGGACAGCCTACAATGAGCAGTTCTTC. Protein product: CASSTHQYTGTAYNEQFF.

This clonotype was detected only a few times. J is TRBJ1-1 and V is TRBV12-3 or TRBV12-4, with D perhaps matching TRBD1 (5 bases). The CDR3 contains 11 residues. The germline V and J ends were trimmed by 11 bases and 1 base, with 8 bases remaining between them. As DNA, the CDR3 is TGTGCCTCAGGGACGAACACTGAAGCTTTCTTT. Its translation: CASGTNTEAFF.

CDR3 loop: CARGQGNTEAFF. CDR3 DNA sequence: TGTGCACGTGGACAGGGGAACACTGAAGCTTTCTTT. This chain joins TRBV12-2 and TRBJ1-1; the table assigns TRBD1, which was not confirmed against the DNA. TRBV12-2 is annotated as a pseudogene. This CDR3 spans 12 amino acids.

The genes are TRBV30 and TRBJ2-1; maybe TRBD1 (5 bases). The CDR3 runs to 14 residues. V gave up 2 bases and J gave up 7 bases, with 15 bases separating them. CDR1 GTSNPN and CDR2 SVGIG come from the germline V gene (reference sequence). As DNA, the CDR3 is TGTGCCTGGAGTAGTAGGGGCGCGCGAAATGAGCAGTTCTTC. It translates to CAWSSRGARNEQFF.

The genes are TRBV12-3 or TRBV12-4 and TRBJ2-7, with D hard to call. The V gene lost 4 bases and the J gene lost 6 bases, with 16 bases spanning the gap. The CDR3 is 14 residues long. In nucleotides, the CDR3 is TGTGCCAGCAGTTCCCGCTCCACACGCGGCGAGCAGTACTTC. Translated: CASSSRSTRGEQYF.

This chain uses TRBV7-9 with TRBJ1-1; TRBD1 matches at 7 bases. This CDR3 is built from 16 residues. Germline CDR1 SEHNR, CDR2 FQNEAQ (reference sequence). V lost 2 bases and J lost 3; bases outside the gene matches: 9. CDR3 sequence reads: CASSLTKTGRDTEAFF. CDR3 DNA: TGTGCCAGCAGCTTAACCAAGACAGGGAGGGACACTGAAGCTTTCTTT.

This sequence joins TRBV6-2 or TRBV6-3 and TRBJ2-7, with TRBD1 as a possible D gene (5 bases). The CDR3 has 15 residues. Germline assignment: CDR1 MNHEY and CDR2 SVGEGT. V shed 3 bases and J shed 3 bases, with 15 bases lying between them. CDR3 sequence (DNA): TGTGCCAGCAGTTATCGGACAAGTACTCACTACGAGCAGTACTTC. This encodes CASSYRTSTHYEQYF.

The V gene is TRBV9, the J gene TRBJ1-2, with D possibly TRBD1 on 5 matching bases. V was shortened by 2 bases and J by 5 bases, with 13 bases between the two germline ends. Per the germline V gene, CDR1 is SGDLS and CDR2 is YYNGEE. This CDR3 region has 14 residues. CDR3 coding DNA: TGTGCCAGCAGCGTGCTCGATAGGGGTTATGGCTACACCTTC. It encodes CASSVLDRGYGYTF.

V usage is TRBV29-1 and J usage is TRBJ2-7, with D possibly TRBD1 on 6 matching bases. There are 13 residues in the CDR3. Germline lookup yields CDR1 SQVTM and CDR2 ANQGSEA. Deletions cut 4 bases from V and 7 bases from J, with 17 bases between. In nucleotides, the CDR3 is TGCAGCGTTGTGCAGGGGTTATATCTGGAGCAGTACTTC. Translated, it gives CSVVQGLYLEQYF.

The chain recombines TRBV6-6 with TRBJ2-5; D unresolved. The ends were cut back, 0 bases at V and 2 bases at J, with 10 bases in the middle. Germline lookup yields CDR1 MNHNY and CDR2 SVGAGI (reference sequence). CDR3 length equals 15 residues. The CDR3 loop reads CASSYSSLKQETQYF. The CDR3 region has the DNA TGTGCCAGCAGTTACTCGAGTTTAAAACAAGAGACCCAGTACTTC.

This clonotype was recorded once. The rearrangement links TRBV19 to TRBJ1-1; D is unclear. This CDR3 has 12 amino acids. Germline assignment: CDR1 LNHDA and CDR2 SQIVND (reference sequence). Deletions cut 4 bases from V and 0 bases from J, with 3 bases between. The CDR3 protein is CASSRMNTEAFF. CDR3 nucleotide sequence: TGTGCCAGTAGTAGGATGAACACTGAAGCTTTCTTT.

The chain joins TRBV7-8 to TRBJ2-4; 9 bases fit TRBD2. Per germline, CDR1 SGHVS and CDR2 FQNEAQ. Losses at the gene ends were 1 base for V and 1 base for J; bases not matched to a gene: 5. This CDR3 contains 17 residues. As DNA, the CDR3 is TGTGCCAGCAGCTTAGAGGCGGGAGGGACTGCCAAAAACATTCAGTACTTC. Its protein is CASSLEAGGTAKNIQYF.

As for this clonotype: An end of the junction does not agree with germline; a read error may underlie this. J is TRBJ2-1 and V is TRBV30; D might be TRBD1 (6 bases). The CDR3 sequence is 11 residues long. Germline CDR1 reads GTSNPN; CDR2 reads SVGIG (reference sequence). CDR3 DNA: TGTGCCTACGCAACGGGGACAAACTTAGGATTC. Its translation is CAYATGTNLGF.

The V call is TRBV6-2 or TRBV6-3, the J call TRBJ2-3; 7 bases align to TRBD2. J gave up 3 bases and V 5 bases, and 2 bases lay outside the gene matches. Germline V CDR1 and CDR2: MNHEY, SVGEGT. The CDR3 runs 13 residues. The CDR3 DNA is TGTGCCAGCAGTCAGCGGGAAACAGATACGCAGTATTTT. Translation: CASSQRETDTQYF.

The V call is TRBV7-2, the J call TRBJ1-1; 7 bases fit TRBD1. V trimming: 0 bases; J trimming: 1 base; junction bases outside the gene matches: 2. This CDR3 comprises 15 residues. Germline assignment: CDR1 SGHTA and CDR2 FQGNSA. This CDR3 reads CASSLAGTANTEAFF. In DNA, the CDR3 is TGTGCCAGCAGCTTAGCGGGGACAGCGAACACTGAAGCTTTCTTT.

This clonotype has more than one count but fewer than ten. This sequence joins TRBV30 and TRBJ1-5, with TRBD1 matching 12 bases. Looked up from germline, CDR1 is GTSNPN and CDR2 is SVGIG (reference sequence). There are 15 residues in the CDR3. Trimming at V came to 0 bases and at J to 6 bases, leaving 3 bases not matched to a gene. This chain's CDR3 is CAWSVGTGGSQPQHF. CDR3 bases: TGTGCCTGGAGTGTTGGGACAGGGGGCAGTCAGCCCCAGCATTTT.

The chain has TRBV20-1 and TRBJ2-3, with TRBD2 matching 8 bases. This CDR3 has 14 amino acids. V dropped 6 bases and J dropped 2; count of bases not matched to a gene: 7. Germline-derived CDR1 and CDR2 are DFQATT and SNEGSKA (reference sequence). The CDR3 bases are TGCAGTGCGGCCCCGGGGGGGAACACAGATACGCAGTATTTT. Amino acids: CSAAPGGNTDTQYF.

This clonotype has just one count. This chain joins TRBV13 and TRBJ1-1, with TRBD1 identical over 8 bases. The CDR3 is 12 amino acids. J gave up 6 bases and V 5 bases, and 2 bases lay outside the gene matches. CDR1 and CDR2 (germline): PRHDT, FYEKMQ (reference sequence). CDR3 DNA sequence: TGTGCCAGCAGCCAGACAGGGGCTGAAGCTTTCTTT. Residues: CASSQTGAEAFF.

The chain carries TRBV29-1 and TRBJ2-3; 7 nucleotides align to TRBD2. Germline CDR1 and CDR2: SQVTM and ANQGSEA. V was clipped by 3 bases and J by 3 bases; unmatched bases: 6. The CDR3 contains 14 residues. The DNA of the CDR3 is TGCAGCGTTGACATGCGCGGGGGTACAGATACGCAGTATTTT. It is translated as CSVDMRGGTDTQYF.

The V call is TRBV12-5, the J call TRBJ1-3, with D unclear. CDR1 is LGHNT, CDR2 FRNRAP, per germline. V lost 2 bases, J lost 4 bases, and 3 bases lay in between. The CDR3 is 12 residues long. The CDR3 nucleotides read TGTGCTAGTGGTTTGTCGGGAAACACCATATATTTT. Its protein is CASGLSGNTIYF.

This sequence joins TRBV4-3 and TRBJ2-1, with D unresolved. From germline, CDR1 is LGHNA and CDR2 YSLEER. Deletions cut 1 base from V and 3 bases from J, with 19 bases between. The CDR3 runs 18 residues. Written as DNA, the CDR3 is TGCGCCAGCAGCCAAGGCCCCCCGCGCGGCCGAATCTACAATGAGCAGTTCTTC. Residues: CASSQGPPRGRIYNEQFF.

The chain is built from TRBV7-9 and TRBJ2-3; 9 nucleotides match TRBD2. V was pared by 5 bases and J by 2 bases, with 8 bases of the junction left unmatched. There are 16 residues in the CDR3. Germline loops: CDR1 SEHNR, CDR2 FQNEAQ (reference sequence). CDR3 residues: CASSPVAGANTDTQYF. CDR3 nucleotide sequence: TGTGCCAGCAGCCCAGTAGCGGGGGCCAACACAGATACGCAGTATTTT.

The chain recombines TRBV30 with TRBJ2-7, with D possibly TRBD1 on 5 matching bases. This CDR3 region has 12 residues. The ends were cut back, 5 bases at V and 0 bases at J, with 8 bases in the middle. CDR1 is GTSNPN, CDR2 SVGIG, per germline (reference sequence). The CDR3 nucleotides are TGTGCCTGGGAGACAGACTCCTACGAGCAGTACTTC. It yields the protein CAWETDSYEQYF.

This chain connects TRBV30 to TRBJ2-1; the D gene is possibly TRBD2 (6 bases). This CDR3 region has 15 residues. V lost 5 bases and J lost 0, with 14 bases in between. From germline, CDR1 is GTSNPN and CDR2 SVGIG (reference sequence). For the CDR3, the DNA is TGTGCCTGGCGTCGACTCGGGAGCTCCTACAATGAGCAGTTCTTC. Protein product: CAWRRLGSSYNEQFF. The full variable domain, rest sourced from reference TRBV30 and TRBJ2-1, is SQTIHQWPATLVQPVGSPLSLECTVEGTSNPNLYWYRQAAGRGLQLLFYSVGIGQISSEVPQNLSASRPQDRQFILSSKKLLLSDSGFYLCAWRRLGSSYNEQFFGPGTRLTVL.

CDR3 region: CASSLLQAGESEQYF. In nucleotides, the CDR3 is TGTGCCAGCAGTTTATTGCAAGCGGGAGAGTCCGAGCAGTACTTC. The V and J genes are TRBV28 and TRBJ2-7; 8 bases map to TRBD2. Per germline, CDR1 MDHEN and CDR2 SYDVKM. V shed 1 base and J 6 bases; nucleotides not matched to a gene: 8. The CDR3 runs 15 residues.

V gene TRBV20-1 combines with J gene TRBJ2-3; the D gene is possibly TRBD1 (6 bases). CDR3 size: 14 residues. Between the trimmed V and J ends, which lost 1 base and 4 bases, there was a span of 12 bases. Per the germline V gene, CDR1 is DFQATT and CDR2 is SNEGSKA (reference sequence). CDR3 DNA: TGCAGTGCTAGAGGTTGGACAGACTCAGATACGCAGTATTTT. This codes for CSARGWTDSDTQYF.

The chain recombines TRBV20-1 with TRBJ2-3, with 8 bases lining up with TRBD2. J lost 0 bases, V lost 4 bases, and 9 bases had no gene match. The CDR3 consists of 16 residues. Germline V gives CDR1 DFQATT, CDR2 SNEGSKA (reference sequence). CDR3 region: CSATPPTSGSTDTQYF. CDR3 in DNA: TGCAGTGCTACCCCTCCAACTAGCGGTAGCACAGATACGCAGTATTTT.

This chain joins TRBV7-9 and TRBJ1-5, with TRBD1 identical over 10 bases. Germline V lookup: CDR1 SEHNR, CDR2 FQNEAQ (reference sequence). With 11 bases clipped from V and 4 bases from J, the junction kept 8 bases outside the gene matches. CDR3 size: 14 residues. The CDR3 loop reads CAGGTGAVNQPQHF. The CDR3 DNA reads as TGTGCCGGGGGGACAGGGGCTGTTAATCAGCCCCAGCATTTT. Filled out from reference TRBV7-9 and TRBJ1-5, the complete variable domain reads DTGVSQNPRHKITKRGQNVTFRCDPISEHNRLYWYRQTLGQGPEFLTYFQNEAQLEKSRLLSDRFSAERPKGSFSTLEIQRTEQGDSAMYLCAGGTGAVNQPQHFGDGTRLSIL.